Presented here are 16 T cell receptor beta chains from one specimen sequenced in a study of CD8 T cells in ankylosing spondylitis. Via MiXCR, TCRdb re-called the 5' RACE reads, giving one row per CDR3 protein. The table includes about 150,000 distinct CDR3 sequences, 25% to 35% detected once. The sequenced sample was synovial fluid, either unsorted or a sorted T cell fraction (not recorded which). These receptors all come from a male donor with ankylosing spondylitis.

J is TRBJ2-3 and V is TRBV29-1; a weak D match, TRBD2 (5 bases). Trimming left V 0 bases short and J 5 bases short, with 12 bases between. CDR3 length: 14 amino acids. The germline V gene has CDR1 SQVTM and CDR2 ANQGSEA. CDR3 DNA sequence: TGCAGCGTTGAAGATCCATTAGAGGGAGATACGCAGTATTTT. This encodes CSVEDPLEGDTQYF.

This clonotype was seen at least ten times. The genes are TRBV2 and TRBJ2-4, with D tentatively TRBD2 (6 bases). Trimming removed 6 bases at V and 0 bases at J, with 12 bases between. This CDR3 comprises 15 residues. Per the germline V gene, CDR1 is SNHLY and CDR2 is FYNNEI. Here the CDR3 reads CASSQGGTAKNIQYF. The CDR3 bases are TGTGCCAGCAGCCAAGGAGGGACAGCCAAAAACATTCAGTACTTC.

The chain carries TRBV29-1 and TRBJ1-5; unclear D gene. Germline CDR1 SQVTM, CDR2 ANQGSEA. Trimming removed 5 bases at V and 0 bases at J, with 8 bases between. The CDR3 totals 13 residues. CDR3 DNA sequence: TGCAGCGTTCAGGATTTTAGCAATCAGCCCCAGCATTTT. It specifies CSVQDFSNQPQHF.

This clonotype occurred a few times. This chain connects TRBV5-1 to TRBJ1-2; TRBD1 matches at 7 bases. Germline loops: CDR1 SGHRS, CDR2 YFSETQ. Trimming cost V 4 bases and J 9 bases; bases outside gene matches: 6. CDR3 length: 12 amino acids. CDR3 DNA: TGCGCCAGCAGCCACCGGGACAGTCGCTACACCTTC. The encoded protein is CASSHRDSRYTF.

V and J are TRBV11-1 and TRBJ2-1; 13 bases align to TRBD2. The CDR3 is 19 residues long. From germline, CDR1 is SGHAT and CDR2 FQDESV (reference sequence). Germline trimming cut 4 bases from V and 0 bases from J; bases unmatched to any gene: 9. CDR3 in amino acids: CASSSPGLAGPSSYNEQFF. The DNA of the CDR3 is TGTGCCAGCAGCTCCCCGGGACTAGCGGGACCAAGCTCCTACAATGAGCAGTTCTTC.

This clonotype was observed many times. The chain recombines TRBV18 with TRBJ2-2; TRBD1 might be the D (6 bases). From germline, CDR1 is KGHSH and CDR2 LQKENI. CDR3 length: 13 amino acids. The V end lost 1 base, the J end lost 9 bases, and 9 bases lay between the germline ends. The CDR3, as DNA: TGTGCCAGCTCACCACAACGGGACAGGGAGCTGTTTTTT. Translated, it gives CASSPQRDRELFF.

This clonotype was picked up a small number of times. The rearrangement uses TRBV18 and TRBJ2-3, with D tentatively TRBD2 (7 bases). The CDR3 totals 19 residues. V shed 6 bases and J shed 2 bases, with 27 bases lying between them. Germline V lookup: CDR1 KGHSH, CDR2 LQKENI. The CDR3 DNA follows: TGTGCCAGCTCGCAGGGGTTCGGAGCTAGCGGCACTTCCACAGATACGCAGTATTTT. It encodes CASSQGFGASGTSTDTQYF.

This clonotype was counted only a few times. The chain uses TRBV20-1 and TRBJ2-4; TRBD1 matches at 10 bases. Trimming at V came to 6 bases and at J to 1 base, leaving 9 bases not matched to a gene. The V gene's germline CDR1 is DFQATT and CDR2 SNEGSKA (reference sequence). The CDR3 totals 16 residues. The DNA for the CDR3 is TGCAGTGCCCAGCTCCCGGGACAGGGGGCCAAAAACATTCAGTACTTC. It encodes CSAQLPGQGAKNIQYF.

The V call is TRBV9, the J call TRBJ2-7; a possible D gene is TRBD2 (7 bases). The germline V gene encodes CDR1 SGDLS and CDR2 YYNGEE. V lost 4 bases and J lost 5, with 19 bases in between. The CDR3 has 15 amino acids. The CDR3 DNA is TGTGCCAGCAGCCCAAAACCCGGGGGGCCCCACGAGCAGTACTTC. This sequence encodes CASSPKPGGPHEQYF.

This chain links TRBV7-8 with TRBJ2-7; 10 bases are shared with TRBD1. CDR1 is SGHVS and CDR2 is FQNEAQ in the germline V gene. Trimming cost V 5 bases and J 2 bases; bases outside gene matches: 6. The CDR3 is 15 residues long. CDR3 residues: CASSQRTGGTYEQYF. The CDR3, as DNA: TGTGCCAGCAGCCAAAGGACAGGGGGAACCTACGAGCAGTACTTC. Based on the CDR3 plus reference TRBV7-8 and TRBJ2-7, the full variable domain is GAGVSQSPRYKVAKRGQDVALRCDPISGHVSLFWYQQALGQGPEFLTYFQNEAQLDKSGLPSDRFFAERPEGSVSTLKIQRTQQEDSAVYLCASSQRTGGTYEQYFGPGTRLTVT.

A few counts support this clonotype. CDR3 nucleotide sequence: TGTGCCAGCAGCCCCCGGGGGGACAGAGCCACTGAAGCTTTCTTT. Translating gives CASSPRGDRATEAFF. The V and J genes are TRBV5-5 and TRBJ1-1, with 7 bases lining up with TRBD1. Germline V gene lookup returns CDR1 SGHKS and CDR2 YYEKEE (reference sequence). The CDR3 runs 15 residues. V dropped 4 bases and J dropped 4; count of bases not matched to a gene: 10.

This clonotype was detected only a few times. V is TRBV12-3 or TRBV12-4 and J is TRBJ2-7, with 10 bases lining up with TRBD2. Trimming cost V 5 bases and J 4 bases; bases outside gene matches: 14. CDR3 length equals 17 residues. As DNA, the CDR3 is TGTGCCAGCAGTCCGCGGACTAGCGGTAGGGGGGAATACGAGCAGTACTTC. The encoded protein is CASSPRTSGRGEYEQYF.

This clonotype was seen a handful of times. This chain's CDR3 is CSAGGGEGAGVQYF. DNA for the CDR3: TGCAGCGCAGGAGGAGGGGAGGGTGCTGGAGTGCAGTACTTC. The chain uses TRBV29-1 and TRBJ2-7; 7 bases match TRBD2. V lost 7 bases, J lost 9 bases, and 18 bases stayed unmatched. The CDR3 extends over 14 amino acids. Germline loops: CDR1 SQVTM, CDR2 ANQGSEA.

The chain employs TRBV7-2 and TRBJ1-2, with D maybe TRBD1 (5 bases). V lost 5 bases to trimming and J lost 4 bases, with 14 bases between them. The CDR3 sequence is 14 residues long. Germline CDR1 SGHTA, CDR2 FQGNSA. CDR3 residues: CASSLTGQVYGYTF. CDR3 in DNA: TGTGCCAGCAGCCTCACAGGTCAGGTCTATGGCTACACCTTC.

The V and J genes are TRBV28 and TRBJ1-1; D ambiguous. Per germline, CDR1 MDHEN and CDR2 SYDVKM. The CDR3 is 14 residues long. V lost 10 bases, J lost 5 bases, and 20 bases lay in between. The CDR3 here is CATLKESTRTEAFF. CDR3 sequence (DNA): TGTGCCACTTTGAAAGAGTCCACGCGGACTGAAGCTTTCTTT.

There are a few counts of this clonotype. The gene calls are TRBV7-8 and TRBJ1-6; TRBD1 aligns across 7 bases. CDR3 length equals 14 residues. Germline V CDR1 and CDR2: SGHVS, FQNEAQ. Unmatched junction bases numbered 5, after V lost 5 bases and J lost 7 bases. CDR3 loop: CASSPQGGNSPLHF. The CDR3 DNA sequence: TGTGCCAGCAGCCCCCAGGGGGGGAATTCACCCCTCCACTTT.